One and the same sample provided the 20 T cell receptor beta chains below, sequenced in a study of blood T cell repertoires in COVID-19. Assay used: immunoSEQ multiplex PCR; TCRdb lists only in-frame clones, some missing. The sample has about 400,000 clones; less than 90% are singletons. Sequencing was performed on PBMCs or T cells enriched from blood (not recorded which). Receptors originate from a woman aged 25 to 45 who had recovered from COVID-19.

In the case of this clone: The junction and the germline gene differ at one end; a read error may be behind it. The V and J genes are TRBV5-5 and TRBJ1-3, with 7 bases that match TRBD1. There are 17 residues in the CDR3. Germline CDR1 is SGHKS and CDR2 is YYEKEE (reference sequence). For the CDR3, the DNA is TGTGCCAGCCGCTTGAAACCAGGGACAGAACCGGGAAACACCATATATTTT. It codes for CASRLKPGTEPGNTIYF. The full variable domain, its missing parts supplied by reference TRBV5-5 and TRBJ1-3, is DAGVTQSPTHLIKTRGQQVTLRCSPISGHKSVSWYQQVLGQGPQFIFQYYEKEERGRGNFPDRFSARQFPNYSSELNVNALLLGDSALYLCASRLKPGTEPGNTIYFGEGSWLTVV.

This sequence joins TRBV3-1 (or the pseudogene TRBV3-2) and TRBJ1-3, with D unresolved. V gave up 1 base and J gave up 1 base, with 8 bases separating them. The CDR3 consists of 15 residues. In germline, CDR1 is LGHDT, CDR2 YNNKEL (reference sequence). The CDR3 protein is CASSQGRASGNTIYF. DNA for the CDR3: TGTGCCAGCAGCCAAGGGCGGGCATCTGGAAACACCATATATTTT.

As to this clone: Other DNA sequences in the same sample also yield this CDR3. This chain uses TRBV5-1 with TRBJ2-3; perhaps TRBD2 as D (5 bases). The germline V gene has CDR1 SGHRS and CDR2 YFSETQ. The length of the CDR3 is 12 residues. V was clipped by 0 bases and J by 6 bases, with 5 bases between them. In DNA form, the CDR3 reads TGCGCCAGCAGCTTGGAGCGGGATACGCAGTATTTT. Translating gives CASSLERDTQYF.

The rearrangement joins TRBV28 to TRBJ1-4; D is undetermined. The germline V gene encodes CDR1 MDHEN and CDR2 SYDVKM. Trimming pared 5 bases from V and 4 bases from J, leaving 20 bases between. The CDR3 has 17 residues. The CDR3 loop reads CASSGQAAGSVNEKLFF. In nucleotides, the CDR3 is TGTGCCAGCAGTGGGCAGGCCGCGGGTTCAGTTAATGAAAAACTGTTTTTT. The whole variable domain, remainder taken from reference TRBV28 and TRBJ1-4, is DVKVTQSSRYLVKRTGEKVFLECVQDMDHENMFWYRQDPGLGLRLIYFSYDVKMKEKGDIPEGYSVSREKKERFSLILESASTNQTSMYLCASSGQAAGSVNEKLFFGSGTQLSVL.

The chain joins TRBV5-1 to TRBJ2-1; 9 bases align to TRBD1. CDR1 and CDR2 from the germline V gene are SGHRS and YFSETQ. This CDR3 has 16 residues. Losses at the gene ends were 4 bases for V and 7 bases for J; bases not matched to a gene: 12. This CDR3 is CASSPGQGPRGNEQFF. In nucleotides, the CDR3 is TGCGCCAGCAGCCCGGGACAGGGACCAAGAGGAAATGAGCAGTTCTTC. The full variable domain, completed using reference TRBV5-1 and TRBJ2-1, is KAGVTQTPRYLIKTRGQQVTLSCSPISGHRSVSWYQQTPGQGLQFLFEYFSETQRNKGNFPGRFSGRQFSNSRSEMNVSTLELGDSALYLCASSPGQGPRGNEQFFGPGTRLTVL.

This sequence joins TRBV6-5 and TRBJ1-6; no firm D call. Trimming removed 0 bases at V and 10 bases at J, with 16 bases between. Looked up from germline, CDR1 is MNHEY and CDR2 is SVGAGI. The CDR3 consists of 16 residues. The CDR3 here is CASSYSRAVVGSPLHF. In DNA form, the CDR3 reads TGTGCCAGCAGTTACTCGAGGGCAGTGGTAGGATCACCCCTCCACTTT.

V usage is TRBV15 and J usage is TRBJ2-7, with D possibly matching TRBD1 (5 bases). Germline-derived CDR1 and CDR2 are LNHNV and YYDKDF (reference sequence). V was pared by 4 bases and J by 3 bases, with 7 bases between. The CDR3 consists of 12 residues. Here the CDR3 reads CATSNQGYEQYF. The CDR3 DNA follows: TGTGCCACCAGCAACCAGGGCTACGAGCAGTACTTC.

CDR3 in amino acids: CASSLVYRGVIPLHF. The CDR3 nucleotides are TGTGCCAGCAGCTTGGTATACAGGGGGGTTATCCCCCTCCACTTT. The V call is TRBV5-8, the J call TRBJ1-6; TRBD1 matches 8 bases. The germline CDR1 and CDR2 sequences are SGHTS and YDEGEE. V dropped 0 bases and J dropped 13; count of bases not matched to a gene: 9. The CDR3 contains 15 residues.

On this clone itself: This CDR3 is also generated by other DNA sequences in the sample. The chain couples TRBV10-3 to TRBJ1-5, with D possibly TRBD1 on 5 matching bases. The germline V gene has CDR1 ENHRY and CDR2 SYGVKD. V lost 2 bases and J 4 bases, leaving 12 bases between the germline ends. The CDR3 covers 15 residues. CDR3 nucleotides: TGTGCCATCAGTGAGGGCCAGGGAGGAAATCAGCCCCAGCATTTT. This sequence encodes CAISEGQGGNQPQHF.

The chain employs TRBV12-5 and TRBJ2-2; 8 bases align to TRBD2. J lost 8 bases, V lost 2 bases, and 10 bases had no gene match. The CDR3 consists of 16 residues. The germline V gene encodes CDR1 LGHNT and CDR2 FRNRAP. The CDR3 sequence: CASGLPGVAGGGELFF. The DNA for the CDR3 is TGTGCTAGTGGTTTGCCCGGGGTCGCGGGAGGAGGGGAGCTGTTTTTT.

The chain is built from TRBV9 and TRBJ1-1; D is unresolved. The V end lost 3 bases, the J end lost 3 bases, and 6 bases lay between the germline ends. Looked up from germline, CDR1 is SGDLS and CDR2 is YYNGEE. This CDR3 spans 12 amino acids. The CDR3 protein is CASSASDTEAFF. CDR3 DNA sequence: TGTGCCAGCAGCGCCTCCGACACTGAAGCTTTCTTT.

The genes are TRBV4-2 and TRBJ1-5; the D is unclear. CDR3 length: 13 residues. The V end lost 0 bases, the J end lost 7 bases, and 7 bases lay between the germline ends. Per germline, CDR1 LGHNA and CDR2 YNFKEQ. The CDR3 reads CASSQDVGQPQHF. CDR3 bases: TGTGCCAGCAGCCAAGATGTGGGCCAGCCCCAGCATTTT.

The chain carries TRBV2 and TRBJ2-3; no clear D. Per germline, CDR1 SNHLY and CDR2 FYNNEI. The CDR3 contains 12 residues. Trimming removed 5 bases from V and 3 bases from J, with 6 bases in between. The CDR3 is CASSTETDTQYF. The DNA for the CDR3 is TGTGCCAGCAGTACAGAGACAGATACGCAGTATTTT.

The V and J genes are TRBV4-1 and TRBJ1-1; a weak D match, TRBD1 (6 bases). Trimming removed 4 bases at V and 0 bases at J, with 9 bases between. Germline loops: CDR1 MGHRA, CDR2 YSYEKL. The CDR3 sequence is 14 residues long. CDR3 sequence (DNA): TGCGCCAGCAGCCCCGGACAGATGAACACTGAAGCTTTCTTT. It codes for CASSPGQMNTEAFF.

V usage is TRBV9 and J usage is TRBJ2-5; 9 positions agree with TRBD1. The CDR3 covers 15 residues. Germline V gene data show CDR1 as SGDLS and CDR2 as YYNGEE. The J segment lost 2 bases and the V segment lost 4 bases, leaving 6 bases of the junction unmatched. The CDR3 protein is CASSTRDREQETQYF. DNA for the CDR3: TGTGCCAGCAGCACCAGGGACAGGGAACAAGAGACCCAGTACTTC.

The chain combines TRBV6-6 with TRBJ1-1; 7 positions match TRBD1. Germline assignment: CDR1 MNHNY and CDR2 SVGAGI (reference sequence). The CDR3 covers 14 residues. V trimming: 5 bases; J trimming: 2 bases; junction bases outside the gene matches: 5. The chain's CDR3 is CASSKDRTNTEAFF. CDR3 sequence (DNA): TGTGCCAGCAGTAAGGACAGGACCAACACTGAAGCTTTCTTT.

The rearrangement joins TRBV6-6 to TRBJ2-5, with 10 positions matching TRBD2. The germline V gene encodes CDR1 MNHNY and CDR2 SVGAGI (reference sequence). V trimming: 6 bases; J trimming: 4 bases; junction bases outside the gene matches: 2. This CDR3 spans 13 amino acids. The CDR3 DNA reads TGTGCCAGCAGGCTAGCGGGAGTAGAGACCCAGTACTTC. Translation gives CASRLAGVETQYF.

The J gene is TRBJ2-1, the V gene TRBV29-1, with 8 bases identical to TRBD2. Germline V gene lookup returns CDR1 SQVTM and CDR2 ANQGSEA. The CDR3 spans 15 residues. After removal of 6 bases from V and 5 bases from J, the junction contained 12 bases not matched to a gene. CDR3 sequence: CSVRERETSNNEQFF. The CDR3 nucleotides read TGCAGCGTCCGTGAGCGGGAGACGTCCAACAATGAGCAGTTCTTC.

This clone appeared once. The chain links TRBV9 to TRBJ2-1; possibly TRBD1 for D (6 bases). The V gene's germline CDR1 is SGDLS and CDR2 YYNGEE. This CDR3 has 14 residues. V was trimmed by 1 base and J by 6 bases, leaving 11 bases between them. For the CDR3, the DNA is TGTGCCAGCAGCGTAACGGACAGCTTCAATGAGCAGTTCTTC. Its protein is CASSVTDSFNEQFF.

The chain couples TRBV6-1 to TRBJ2-1; weak D call: TRBD2 (6 bases). The germline V and J ends were trimmed by 2 bases and 2 bases, with 13 bases remaining between them. Germline V lookup: CDR1 MNHNS, CDR2 SASEGT. The CDR3 has 16 amino acids. In DNA form, the CDR3 reads TGTGCCAGCAGTGAATCGGGGAGGATCCCCTACAATGAGCAGTTCTTC. Amino acids: CASSESGRIPYNEQFF.